This T cell receptor (beta chain) was obtained from a study of blood T cell repertoires in COVID-19. Trimming took 4 bases from V and 7 from J; bases not matched to a gene: 9. Per the germline V gene, CDR1 is MDHEN and CDR2 is SYDVKM. CDR3 size: 15 residues. The authors' processing: The authors estimated nucleated cell counts from reference gene primer amplification. The method was immunoSEQ multiplex PCR; TCRdb's version includes in-frame clones alone and lacks a portion of them. The D gene and trimming were derived from the DNA, and the V and J assignments and clone size from that table. Found here are 140,000 or so clones, about 83% of them singletons; the top ten hold approximately 9%. Seattle's cohort entered during active infection and was followed longitudinally.

What was sequenced was peripheral blood. V gene TRBV28 combines with J gene TRBJ2-2, with TRBD1 matching over 7 bases. This receptor was identified in a young man with COVID-19, enrolled during active disease. In DNA, the CDR3 is TGTGCCAGCAGTTGGGACAGTCTACGGGGCGGGGAGCTGTTTTTT. Its protein product is CASSWDSLRGGELFF.